Shown below are 30 T cell receptor beta chains from a single sample sequenced in a study of cytomegalovirus exposure and HLA in healthy donors. The PCR contained 60 Vbeta and 13 Jbeta primers. Produced via immunoSEQ multiplex PCR; TCRdb's table is partial and in-frame only. The sample has about 170,000 clones; around 73% are singletons. Material: PBMCs. These receptors were obtained from a woman under 30 in good health and CMV-seropositive.

The chain couples TRBV5-1 to TRBJ2-1; the D gene is possibly TRBD2 (5 bases). The CDR3 runs to 15 residues. Trimming removed 1 base at V and 0 bases at J, with 8 bases between. Per the germline V gene, CDR1 is SGHRS and CDR2 is YFSETQ. CDR3 region: CASSLFGLSYNEQFF. In DNA form, the CDR3 reads TGCGCCAGCAGCTTGTTCGGACTCTCCTACAATGAGCAGTTCTTC.

The chain uses TRBV5-4 and TRBJ2-7; D possibly corresponds to TRBD1 (5 bases). The CDR3 length is 13 residues. Germline loops: CDR1 SGHNT, CDR2 YYREEE (reference sequence). V shed 0 bases and J shed 1 base, with 5 bases lying between them. The CDR3 nucleotides read TGTGCCAGCAGCTTGGGACAGTCCTACGAGCAGTACTTC. Protein: CASSLGQSYEQYF.

This clone came up a few times. The rearrangement uses TRBV21-1 and TRBJ1-2; the DNA was not used to check the table's D call, TRBD1. TRBV21-1 counts as a pseudogene. The CDR3 length is 16 residues. The CDR3, as DNA: TGTGCCAGCAGCAACCATCAGGGGTCAGAGAGCTATGGCTACACCTTC. Its translation: CASSNHQGSESYGYTF.

CDR3 DNA: TGTGCCAGCAGCCCGGGTGAGTATAGCTCCCCAGATACGCAGTATTTT. It encodes CASSPGEYSSPDTQYF. The chain couples TRBV7-6 to TRBJ2-3; the D is unclear. The CDR3 runs 16 residues. Per the germline V gene, CDR1 is SGHVS and CDR2 is FNYEAQ. Trimming took off 5 bases at V and 4 bases at J, with 19 bases between the two ends. Together with reference TRBV7-6 and TRBJ2-3, the CDR3 gives the full variable domain: GAGVSQSPRYKVTKRGQDVALRCDPISGHVSLYWYRQALGQGPEFLTYFNYEAQQDKSGLPNDRFSAERPEGSISTLTIQRTEQRDSAMYRCASSPGEYSSPDTQYFGPGTRLTVL.

The V call is TRBV5-4, the J call TRBJ1-2, with TRBD1 matching 7 bases. Germline loops: CDR1 SGHNT, CDR2 YYREEE (reference sequence). V shed 4 bases, J shed 4 bases, and the junction held 7 bases outside the gene matches. This CDR3 has 14 amino acids. The CDR3 sequence is CASSLIGTAYGYTF. As DNA, the CDR3 is TGTGCCAGCAGCCTTATCGGGACAGCCTATGGCTACACCTTC.

The chain recombines TRBV28 with TRBJ2-4; 7 positions agree with TRBD2. This CDR3 spans 15 amino acids. Germline values: CDR1 MDHEN, CDR2 SYDVKM. Unmatched junction bases numbered 5, after V lost 5 bases and J lost 1 base. CDR3 in amino acids: CASSPTSQAKNIQYF. CDR3 sequence (DNA): TGTGCCAGCAGTCCGACTAGCCAGGCCAAAAACATTCAGTACTTC. The variable domain in full, with the rest retrieved from reference TRBV28 and TRBJ2-4, is DVKVTQSSRYLVKRTGEKVFLECVQDMDHENMFWYRQDPGLGLRLIYFSYDVKMKEKGDIPEGYSVSREKKERFSLILESASTNQTSMYLCASSPTSQAKNIQYFGAGTRLSVL.

The gene calls are TRBV5-8 and TRBJ1-2; 7 bases are a match to TRBD1. The CDR3 runs to 11 residues. V lost 1 base and J lost 13; bases outside the gene matches: 4. The germline gives CDR1 SGHTS, CDR2 YDEGEE. The CDR3 loop is CASSLTGAATF. The CDR3 bases are TGTGCCAGCAGCTTGACAGGGGCCGCCACCTTC.

In regard to this clone: This CDR3 is also generated by other DNA sequences in the sample. The DNA for the CDR3 is TGTGCCAGCTCACCATTATCGGCAGGGGATTTTCAAGAGACCCAGTACTTC. Encoded protein: CASSPLSAGDFQETQYF. J is TRBJ2-5 and V is TRBV18; maybe TRBD1 (6 bases). V was cut by 2 bases and J by 2 bases, with 18 bases left in between. The CDR3 contains 17 residues. The germline V gene has CDR1 KGHSH and CDR2 LQKENI.

This clone was seen a few times. The rearrangement joins TRBV5-4 to TRBJ2-2, with 8 bases matching TRBD2. Germline V gives CDR1 SGHNT, CDR2 YYREEE (reference sequence). V shed 6 bases, J shed 3 bases, and the junction held 10 bases outside the gene matches. The CDR3 contains 16 residues. For the CDR3, the DNA is TGTGCCAGCAACACGCAAGGCGGGGGGTACACCGGGGAGCTGTTTTTT. Translating it yields CASNTQGGGYTGELFF.

In DNA, the CDR3 is TGTGCCAGCAGTTATAGCGGGGGCCACACAGATACGCAGTATTTT. Translating gives CASSYSGGHTDTQYF. V is TRBV6-5 and J is TRBJ2-3; 9 positions agree with TRBD2. This CDR3 has 15 amino acids. J gave up 2 bases and V 3 bases, and 3 bases lay outside the gene matches. Germline V gives CDR1 MNHEY, CDR2 SVGAGI.

The CDR3 nucleotides read TGTGCCAGCAGCCGAGCCGCCACGTGGAACACTGAAGCTTTCTTT. Its translation is CASSRAATWNTEAFF. The V and J genes are TRBV5-6 and TRBJ1-1, with unresolved D. The CDR3 totals 15 residues. The germline CDR1 and CDR2 sequences are SGHDT and YYEEEE. V lost 4 bases and J lost 1, with 14 bases in between.

This clone has just one count. The chain is built from TRBV7-2 and TRBJ1-2; D possibly corresponds to TRBD1 (5 bases). Germline lookup yields CDR1 SGHTA and CDR2 FQGNSA. There are 15 residues in the CDR3. Between the trimmed V and J ends, which lost 1 base and 1 base, there was a span of 10 bases. Here the CDR3 reads CASSLDIGVNYGYTF. The CDR3 coding sequence is TGTGCCAGCAGCTTAGATATAGGGGTTAACTATGGCTACACCTTC.

The chain carries TRBV18 and TRBJ2-5, with TRBD2 as a possible D gene (5 bases). The CDR3 has 12 residues. Germline V gives CDR1 KGHSH, CDR2 LQKENI. Trimming took off 5 bases at V and 5 bases at J, with 9 bases between the two ends. CDR3 coding DNA: TGTGCCAGCTCAGCACGAGGGGAGACCCAGTACTTC. This translates into CASSARGETQYF.

This chain joins TRBV27 and TRBJ1-2, with 7 bases aligning to TRBD1. CDR3 size: 14 residues. Germline assignment: CDR1 MNHEY and CDR2 SMNVEV (reference sequence). J lost 4 bases, V lost 5 bases, and 7 bases had no gene match. The CDR3 nucleotides read TGTGCCAGCAGTCCATCGGGACAGTTCTATGGCTACACCTTC. Translated: CASSPSGQFYGYTF.

This clone has a handful of counts. The genes are TRBV6-6 and TRBJ2-2, with TRBD1 matching 8 bases. V shed 7 bases, J shed 1 base, and the junction held 8 bases outside the gene matches. The CDR3 loop spans 16 amino acids. Germline-derived CDR1 and CDR2 are MNHNY and SVGAGI (reference sequence). CDR3 in DNA: TGTGCCAGCATCTCGCAGGGGGCGATGAACACCGGGGAGCTGTTTTTT. Translated, it gives CASISQGAMNTGELFF.

V usage is TRBV5-1 and J usage is TRBJ1-1; TRBD1 agrees at 8 bases. There are 15 residues in the CDR3. Germline trimming cut 3 bases from V and 5 bases from J; bases unmatched to any gene: 9. Germline CDR1 is SGHRS and CDR2 is YFSETQ. The CDR3 loop is CASSSLQGGGTEAFF. CDR3 DNA: TGCGCCAGCAGCTCATTACAGGGGGGAGGGACTGAAGCTTTCTTT.

The chain carries TRBV7-6 and TRBJ1-4, with 10 positions matching TRBD1. J lost 8 bases, V lost 2 bases, and 8 bases had no gene match. The CDR3 extends over 16 amino acids. Germline CDR1 SGHVS, CDR2 FNYEAQ. The CDR3 loop reads CASSLLGTGVGEKLFF. DNA for the CDR3: TGTGCCAGCAGCTTATTAGGGACAGGGGTCGGGGAAAAACTGTTTTTT.

V usage is TRBV7-9 and J usage is TRBJ1-4; no clear D. The CDR3 is 17 residues long. Germline CDR1 is SEHNR and CDR2 is FQNEAQ (reference sequence). The V end lost 1 base, the J end lost 5 bases, and 17 bases lay between the germline ends. Here the CDR3 DNA reads TGTGCCAGCAGCTTAGTTCATCGGGAGTGGGAGAATGAAAAACTGTTTTTT. It specifies CASSLVHREWENEKLFF.

This clone was picked up a small number of times. The chain is built from TRBV2 and TRBJ1-2, with no clear D. This CDR3 spans 13 amino acids. Germline V gene data show CDR1 as SNHLY and CDR2 as FYNNEI. The germline V and J ends were trimmed by 0 bases and 5 bases, with 7 bases remaining between them. The CDR3 is CASSEARGYGYTF. The CDR3 region has the DNA TGTGCCAGCAGTGAAGCCCGCGGGTATGGCTACACCTTC.

The chain joins TRBV19 to TRBJ2-3; 10 bases are shared with TRBD2. This CDR3 is 17 amino acids long. Germline CDR1 is LNHDA and CDR2 is SQIVND (reference sequence). J was trimmed by 0 bases and V by 6 bases; bases with no gene match: 9. The DNA of the CDR3 is TGTGCCAGTAGAGCGGGGGGGGAGGTTGGAAGCACAGATACGCAGTATTTT. Its translation is CASRAGGEVGSTDTQYF.

The sample holds a few counts of this clone. The chain carries TRBV30 and TRBJ1-1; D remains unclear. The V end was cut by 2 bases, the J end by 1 base, with 8 bases between. Germline lookup yields CDR1 GTSNPN and CDR2 SVGIG (reference sequence). This CDR3 comprises 13 residues. CDR3 in amino acids: CAWSLNGNTEAFF. Written as DNA, the CDR3 is TGTGCCTGGAGTCTCAACGGGAACACTGAAGCTTTCTTT.

The chain links TRBV7-9 to TRBJ1-1, with 10 positions matching TRBD1. The V gene end was trimmed by 5 bases and the J gene end by 0 bases; junction bases not matched to a gene: 3. This CDR3 contains 15 residues. Germline V lookup: CDR1 SEHNR, CDR2 FQNEAQ (reference sequence). The CDR3 coding sequence is TGTGCCAGCAGCACCGGACAGGGGGTGAACACTGAAGCTTTCTTT. Translation gives CASSTGQGVNTEAFF.

This CDR3 is CASSLTAGGTDTQYF. The DNA of the CDR3 is TGTGCCAGCAGCTTAACGGCAGGGGGCACAGATACGCAGTATTTT. This sequence joins TRBV7-3 and TRBJ2-3; D perhaps matches TRBD1 (6 bases). CDR1 is SGHTA and CDR2 is FQGTGA in the germline V gene. The V end was cut by 0 bases, the J end by 1 base, with 8 bases between. The CDR3 length is 15 residues. The full variable domain, in which reference TRBV7-3 and TRBJ2-3 provide the parts outside the CDR3, is GAGVSQTPSNKVTEKGKYVELRCDPISGHTALYWYRQSLGQGPEFLIYFQGTGAADDSGLPNDRFFAVRPEGSVSTLKIQRTERGDSAVYLCASSLTAGGTDTQYFGPGTRLTVL.

This rearrangement joins TRBV5-1 to TRBJ2-3, with D perhaps matching TRBD1 (5 bases). The germline gives CDR1 SGHRS, CDR2 YFSETQ. CDR3 length: 18 residues. Trimming took 0 bases from V and 1 from J, leaving 18 bases between them. The CDR3 bases are TGCGCCAGCAGCTTGGCTCTTTCCCAGGGCAGTCGCACAGATACGCAGTATTTT. Encoded protein: CASSLALSQGSRTDTQYF.

This chain links TRBV19 with TRBJ1-1, with D perhaps TRBD1 (6 bases). The CDR3 contains 13 residues. V was cut by 6 bases and J by 2 bases, with 10 bases left in between. Germline assignment: CDR1 LNHDA and CDR2 SQIVND (reference sequence). The CDR3 here is CASSTDRNTEAFF. DNA of the CDR3: TGTGCCAGTAGCACGGACAGAAACACTGAAGCTTTCTTT.

This clone was counted once. The rearrangement links TRBV5-6 to TRBJ2-7; D possibly corresponds to TRBD2 (6 bases). The V end lost 1 base, the J end lost 4 bases, and 12 bases lay between the germline ends. This CDR3 region has 14 residues. Germline CDR1 reads SGHDT; CDR2 reads YYEEEE. CDR3 loop: CASSLLEGRYEQYF. CDR3 in DNA: TGTGCCAGCAGCTTGTTGGAAGGGAGGTACGAGCAGTACTTC.

This clone was detected only a few times. This rearrangement joins TRBV7-2 to TRBJ1-5, with D unclear. From germline, CDR1 is SGHTA and CDR2 FQGNSA. The CDR3 contains 15 residues. V was trimmed by 3 bases and J by 5 bases, leaving 14 bases between them. Here the CDR3 reads CASSLGSATYQPQHF. DNA of the CDR3: TGTGCCAGCAGCTTGGGCTCGGCCACATATCAGCCCCAGCATTTT.

The J gene is TRBJ2-1, the V gene TRBV9; D is perhaps TRBD1 (6 bases). V dropped 0 bases and J dropped 4 bases, with 11 bases sitting between them. The CDR3 totals 15 residues. The germline CDR1 and CDR2 sequences are SGDLS and YYNGEE. This CDR3 is CASSVDGTPYNEQFF. CDR3 coding DNA: TGTGCCAGCAGCGTAGATGGGACACCTTACAATGAGCAGTTCTTC.

The chain uses TRBV28 and TRBJ1-5; 8 bases map to TRBD1. The CDR3 runs 14 residues. CDR1 MDHEN and CDR2 SYDVKM come from the germline V gene. With V trimmed by 7 bases and J by 7 bases, 9 bases remained unmatched. This chain's CDR3 is CASIPTGEGQPQHF. As DNA, the CDR3 is TGTGCCAGCATCCCGACAGGGGAGGGACAGCCCCAGCATTTT.

CDR3 nucleotide sequence: TGTGCCAGCAGCCTCACCCGGGGTAACTATGGCTACACCTTC. Its translation: CASSLTRGNYGYTF. The chain carries TRBV6-5 and TRBJ1-2; no reliable D call. Germline V gene lookup returns CDR1 MNHEY and CDR2 SVGAGI. The CDR3 is 14 residues long. V lost 6 bases, J lost 1 base, and 12 bases lay in between.